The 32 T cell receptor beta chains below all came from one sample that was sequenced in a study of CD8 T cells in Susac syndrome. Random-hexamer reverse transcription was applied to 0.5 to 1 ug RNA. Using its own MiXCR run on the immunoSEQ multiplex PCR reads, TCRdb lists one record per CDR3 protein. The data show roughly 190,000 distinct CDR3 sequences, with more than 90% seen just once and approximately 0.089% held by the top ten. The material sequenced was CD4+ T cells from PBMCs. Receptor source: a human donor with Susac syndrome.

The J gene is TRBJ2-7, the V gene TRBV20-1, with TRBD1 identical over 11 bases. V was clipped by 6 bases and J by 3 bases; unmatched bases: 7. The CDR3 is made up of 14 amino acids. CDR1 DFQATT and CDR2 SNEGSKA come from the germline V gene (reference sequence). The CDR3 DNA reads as TGCAGTGCCGATTTGGGACAGGGGGTCTACGAGCAGTACTTC. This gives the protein CSADLGQGVYEQYF.

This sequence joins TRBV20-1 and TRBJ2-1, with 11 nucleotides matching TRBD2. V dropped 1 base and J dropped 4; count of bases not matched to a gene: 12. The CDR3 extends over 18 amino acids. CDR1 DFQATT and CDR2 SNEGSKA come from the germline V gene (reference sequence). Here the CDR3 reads CSARVEGGLAGHYNEQFF. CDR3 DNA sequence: TGCAGTGCTAGAGTGGAGGGAGGACTAGCGGGTCATTACAATGAGCAGTTCTTC.

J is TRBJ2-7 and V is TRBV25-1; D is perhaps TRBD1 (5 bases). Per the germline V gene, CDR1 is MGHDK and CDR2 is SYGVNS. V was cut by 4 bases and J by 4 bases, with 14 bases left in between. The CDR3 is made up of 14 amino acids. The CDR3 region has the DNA TGTGCCAGCAGTGGGCGCAGGGAAGTTTACGAGCAGTACTTC. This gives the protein CASSGRREVYEQYF.

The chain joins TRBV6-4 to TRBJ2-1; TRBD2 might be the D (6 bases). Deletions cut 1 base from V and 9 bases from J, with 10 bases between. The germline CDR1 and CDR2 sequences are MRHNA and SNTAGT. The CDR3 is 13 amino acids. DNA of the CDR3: TGTGCCAGCAGTGACTATTTGGAGGGTGAGCAGTTCTTC. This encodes CASSDYLEGEQFF.

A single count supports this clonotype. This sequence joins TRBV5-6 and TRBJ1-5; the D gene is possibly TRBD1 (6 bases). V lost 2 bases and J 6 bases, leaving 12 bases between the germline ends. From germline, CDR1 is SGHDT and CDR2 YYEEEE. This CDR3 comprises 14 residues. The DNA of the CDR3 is TGTGCCAGCAGCTTTATGGGGGCGGGTCAGCCCCAGCATTTT. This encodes CASSFMGAGQPQHF.

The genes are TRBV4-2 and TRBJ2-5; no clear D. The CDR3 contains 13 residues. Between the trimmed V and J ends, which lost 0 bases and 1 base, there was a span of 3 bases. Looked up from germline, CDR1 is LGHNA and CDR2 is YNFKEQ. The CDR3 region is CASSQEPQETQYF. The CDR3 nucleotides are TGTGCCAGCAGCCAAGAACCCCAAGAGACCCAGTACTTC.

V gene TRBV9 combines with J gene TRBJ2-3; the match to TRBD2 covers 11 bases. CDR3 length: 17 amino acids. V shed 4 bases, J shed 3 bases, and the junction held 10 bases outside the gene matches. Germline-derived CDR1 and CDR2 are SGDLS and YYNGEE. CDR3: CASSLRTSGGLTDTQYF. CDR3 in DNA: TGTGCCAGCAGCTTACGAACTAGCGGGGGATTGACAGATACGCAGTATTTT.

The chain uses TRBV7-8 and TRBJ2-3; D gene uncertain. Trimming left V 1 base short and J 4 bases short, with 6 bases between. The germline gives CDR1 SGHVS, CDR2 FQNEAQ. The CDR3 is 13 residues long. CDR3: CASSLVQADTQYF. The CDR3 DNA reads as TGTGCCAGCAGCTTAGTTCAAGCAGATACGCAGTATTTT.

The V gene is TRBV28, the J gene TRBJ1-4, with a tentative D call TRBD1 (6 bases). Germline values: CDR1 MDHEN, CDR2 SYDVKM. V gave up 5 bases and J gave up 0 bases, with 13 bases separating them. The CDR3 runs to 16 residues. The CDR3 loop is CASSVSGTTTNEKLFF. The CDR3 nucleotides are TGTGCCAGCAGTGTAAGCGGGACAACAACTAATGAAAAACTGTTTTTT.

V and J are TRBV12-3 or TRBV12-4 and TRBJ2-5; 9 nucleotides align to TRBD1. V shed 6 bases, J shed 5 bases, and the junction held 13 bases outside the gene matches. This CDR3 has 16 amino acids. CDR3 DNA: TGTGCCAGCAGCCCACAGGGGGCACTCGATGTGGAGACCCAGTACTTC. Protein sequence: CASSPQGALDVETQYF.

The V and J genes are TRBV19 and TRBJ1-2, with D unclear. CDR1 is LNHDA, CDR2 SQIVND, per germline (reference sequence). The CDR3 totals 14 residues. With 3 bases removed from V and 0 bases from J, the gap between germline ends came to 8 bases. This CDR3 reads CASSIGRANYGYTF. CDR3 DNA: TGTGCCAGTAGTATTGGGCGAGCTAACTATGGCTACACCTTC.

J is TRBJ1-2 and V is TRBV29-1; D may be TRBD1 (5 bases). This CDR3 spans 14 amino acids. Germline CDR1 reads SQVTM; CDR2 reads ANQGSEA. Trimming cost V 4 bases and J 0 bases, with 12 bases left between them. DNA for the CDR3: TGCAGCGTTGTGGGGCACCGGACTAACTATGGCTACACCTTC. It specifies CSVVGHRTNYGYTF.

The CDR3 sequence: CASSQRARAPRELFF. For the CDR3, the DNA is TGTGCCAGCAGCCAAAGGGCTCGGGCTCCCCGGGAGCTGTTTTTT. The gene calls are TRBV14 and TRBJ2-2, with D hard to call. Per germline, CDR1 SGHDN and CDR2 FVKESK. V lost 2 bases to trimming and J lost 9 bases, with 16 bases between them. This CDR3 comprises 15 residues.

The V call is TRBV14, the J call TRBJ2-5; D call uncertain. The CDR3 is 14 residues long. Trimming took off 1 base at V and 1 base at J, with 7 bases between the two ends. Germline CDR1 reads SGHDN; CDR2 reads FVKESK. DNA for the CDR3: TGTGCCAGCAGCCAAGTTCGAGCCCAAGAGACCCAGTACTTC. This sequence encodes CASSQVRAQETQYF.

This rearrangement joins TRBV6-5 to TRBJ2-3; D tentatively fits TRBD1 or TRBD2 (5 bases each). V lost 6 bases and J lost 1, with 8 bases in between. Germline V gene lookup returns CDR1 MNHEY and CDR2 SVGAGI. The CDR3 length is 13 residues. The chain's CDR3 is CASRRDGTDTQYF. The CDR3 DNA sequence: TGTGCCAGCAGGAGGGACGGCACAGATACGCAGTATTTT.

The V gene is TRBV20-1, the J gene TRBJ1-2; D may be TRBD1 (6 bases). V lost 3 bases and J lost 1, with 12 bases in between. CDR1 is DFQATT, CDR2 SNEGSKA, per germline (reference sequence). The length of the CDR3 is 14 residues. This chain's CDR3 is CSASFQGFNYGYTF. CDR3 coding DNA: TGCAGTGCTAGTTTCCAGGGGTTTAACTATGGCTACACCTTC.

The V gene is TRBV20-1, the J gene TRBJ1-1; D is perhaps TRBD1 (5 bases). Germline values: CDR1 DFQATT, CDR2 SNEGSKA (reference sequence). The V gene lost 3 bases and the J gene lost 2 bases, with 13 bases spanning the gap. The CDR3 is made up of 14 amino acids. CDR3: CSASSGTDNTEAFF. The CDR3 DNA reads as TGCAGTGCTAGCTCCGGGACGGACAACACTGAAGCTTTCTTT.

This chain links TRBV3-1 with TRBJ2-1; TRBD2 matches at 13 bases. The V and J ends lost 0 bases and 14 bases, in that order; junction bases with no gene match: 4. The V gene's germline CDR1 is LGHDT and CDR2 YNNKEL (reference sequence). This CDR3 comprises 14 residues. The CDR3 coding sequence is TGTGCCAGCAGCCAAGAGACTAGCGGGGGGTCCGAGTTCTTC. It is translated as CASSQETSGGSEFF.

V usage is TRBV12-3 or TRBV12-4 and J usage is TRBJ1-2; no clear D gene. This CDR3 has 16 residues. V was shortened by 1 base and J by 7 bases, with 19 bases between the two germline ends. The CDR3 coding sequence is TGTGCCAGCAGTTTAGACATACCCACAAGGATGGGTGGCTACACCTTC. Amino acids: CASSLDIPTRMGGYTF.

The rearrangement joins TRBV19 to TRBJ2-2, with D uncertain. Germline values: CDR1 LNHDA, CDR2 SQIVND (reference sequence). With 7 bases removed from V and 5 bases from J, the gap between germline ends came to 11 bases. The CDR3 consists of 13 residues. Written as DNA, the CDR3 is TGTGCCAGTACAACACTACCAACCGGGGAGCTGTTTTTT. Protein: CASTTLPTGELFF. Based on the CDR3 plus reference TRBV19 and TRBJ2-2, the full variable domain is DGGITQSPKYLFRKEGQNVTLSCEQNLNHDAMYWYRQDPGQGLRLIYYSQIVNDFQKGDIAEGYSVSREKKESFPLTVTSAQKNPTAFYLCASTTLPTGELFFGEGSRLTVL.

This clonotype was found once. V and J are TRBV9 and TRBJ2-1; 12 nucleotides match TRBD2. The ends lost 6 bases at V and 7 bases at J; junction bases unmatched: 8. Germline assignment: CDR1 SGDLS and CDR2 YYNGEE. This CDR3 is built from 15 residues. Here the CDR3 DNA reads TGTGCCAGCACTAGCGGGGGGGCCGGTCTGAATGAGCAGTTCTTC. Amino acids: CASTSGGAGLNEQFF.

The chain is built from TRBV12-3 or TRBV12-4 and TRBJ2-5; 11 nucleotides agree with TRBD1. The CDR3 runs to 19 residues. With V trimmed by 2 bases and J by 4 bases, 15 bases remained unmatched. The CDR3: CASSLWLTGQGASGETQYF. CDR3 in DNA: TGTGCCAGCAGTTTATGGTTGACCGGACAGGGGGCAAGTGGAGAGACCCAGTACTTC.

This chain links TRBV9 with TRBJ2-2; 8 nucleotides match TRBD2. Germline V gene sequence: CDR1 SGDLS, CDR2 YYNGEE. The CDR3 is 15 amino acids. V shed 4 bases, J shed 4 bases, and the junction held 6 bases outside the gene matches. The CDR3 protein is CASSPAGAITGELFF. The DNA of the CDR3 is TGTGCCAGCAGCCCAGCGGGGGCCATCACCGGGGAGCTGTTTTTT.

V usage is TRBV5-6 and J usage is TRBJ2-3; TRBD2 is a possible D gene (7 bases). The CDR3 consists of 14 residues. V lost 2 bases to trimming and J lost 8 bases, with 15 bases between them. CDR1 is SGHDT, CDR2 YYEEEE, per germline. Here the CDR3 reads CASSFGGGAGTQYF. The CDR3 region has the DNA TGTGCCAGCAGCTTTGGAGGGGGGGCGGGTACGCAGTATTTT.

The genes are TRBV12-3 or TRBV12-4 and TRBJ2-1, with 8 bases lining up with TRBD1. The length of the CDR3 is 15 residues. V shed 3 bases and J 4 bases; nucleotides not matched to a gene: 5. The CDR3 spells CASSFRGQGYNEQFF. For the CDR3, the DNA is TGTGCCAGCAGTTTCCGTGGACAGGGATACAATGAGCAGTTCTTC.

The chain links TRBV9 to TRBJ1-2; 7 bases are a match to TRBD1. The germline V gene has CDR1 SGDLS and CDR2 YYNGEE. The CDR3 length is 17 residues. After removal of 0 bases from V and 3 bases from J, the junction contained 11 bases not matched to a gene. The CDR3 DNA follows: TGTGCCAGCAGCGTAGCGACCCGGCAGGGGGGATACTATGGCTACACCTTC. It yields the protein CASSVATRQGGYYGYTF.

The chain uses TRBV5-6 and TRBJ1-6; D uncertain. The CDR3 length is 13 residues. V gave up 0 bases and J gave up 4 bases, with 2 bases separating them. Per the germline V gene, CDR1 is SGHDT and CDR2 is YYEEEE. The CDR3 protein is CASSLEYNSPLHF. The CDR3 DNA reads TGTGCCAGCAGCTTGGAGTATAATTCACCCCTCCACTTT.

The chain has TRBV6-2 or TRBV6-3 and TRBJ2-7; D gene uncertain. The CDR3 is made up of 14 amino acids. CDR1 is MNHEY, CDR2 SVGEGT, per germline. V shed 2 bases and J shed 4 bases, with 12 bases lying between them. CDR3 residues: CASSYGISLYEQYF. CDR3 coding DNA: TGTGCCAGCAGTTACGGTATATCACTTTACGAGCAGTACTTC.

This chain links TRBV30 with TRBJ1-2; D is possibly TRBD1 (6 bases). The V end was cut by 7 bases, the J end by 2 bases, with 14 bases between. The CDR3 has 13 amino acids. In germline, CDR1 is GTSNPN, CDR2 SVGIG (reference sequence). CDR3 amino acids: CASRDTRNYGYTF. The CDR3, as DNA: TGTGCCTCCCGGGACACAAGGAACTATGGCTACACCTTC.

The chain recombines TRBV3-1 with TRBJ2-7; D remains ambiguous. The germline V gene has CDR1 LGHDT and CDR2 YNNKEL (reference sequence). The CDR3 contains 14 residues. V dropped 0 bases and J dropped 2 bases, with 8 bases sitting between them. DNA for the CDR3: TGTGCCAGCAGCCAAGAATACAGAGCCTACGAGCAGTACTTC. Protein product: CASSQEYRAYEQYF.

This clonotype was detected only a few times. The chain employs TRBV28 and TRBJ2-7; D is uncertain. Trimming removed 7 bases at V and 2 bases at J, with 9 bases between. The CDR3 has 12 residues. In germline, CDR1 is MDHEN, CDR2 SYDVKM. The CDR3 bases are TGTGCCAGCACCGGCAGCCCCTACGAGCAGTACTTC. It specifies CASTGSPYEQYF. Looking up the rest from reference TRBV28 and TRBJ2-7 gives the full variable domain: DVKVTQSSRYLVKRTGEKVFLECVQDMDHENMFWYRQDPGLGLRLIYFSYDVKMKEKGDIPEGYSVSREKKERFSLILESASTNQTSMYLCASTGSPYEQYFGPGTRLTVT.

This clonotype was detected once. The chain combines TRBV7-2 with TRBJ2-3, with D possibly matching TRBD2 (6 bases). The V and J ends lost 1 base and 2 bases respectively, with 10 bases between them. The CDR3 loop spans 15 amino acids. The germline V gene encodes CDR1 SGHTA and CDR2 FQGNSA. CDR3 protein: CASSLDRGTTDTQYF. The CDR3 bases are TGTGCCAGCAGCTTAGATCGGGGGACCACAGATACGCAGTATTTT.